Following are 9 T cell receptor beta chains from one sample sequenced in a study of spatial heterogeneity in lung cancer. Stated time point: sample taken at primary tumor resection. MiXCR, run by TCRdb on the 5' RACE reads, gives a single entry per CDR3 protein. Of 20,000 or so distinct CDR3 sequences in the sample, over 3% were seen once. The sequencing here drew on PBMCs, taken at surgery. These receptors were taken from a female donor with early-stage non-small cell lung cancer.

This clonotype was recorded many times. In DNA form, the CDR3 reads TGTGCCAGCAGCTTTTGGAGCGCGTTAAGCGAGCAGTACTTC. Amino acid sequence: CASSFWSALSEQYF. V gene TRBV5-4 combines with J gene TRBJ2-7, with D uncertain. V was shortened by 2 bases and J by 6 bases, with 15 bases between the two germline ends. This CDR3 is 14 amino acids long. Germline CDR1 SGHNT, CDR2 YYREEE (reference sequence).

This clonotype is labeled as medium-sized. The chain links TRBV29-1 to TRBJ2-1, with 9 positions matching TRBD2. V lost 0 bases and J lost 6; bases outside the gene matches: 9. Germline V CDR1 and CDR2: SQVTM, ANQGSEA. This CDR3 region has 16 residues. CDR3 sequence (DNA): TGCAGCGTTGAAGATCCTCGCGGGGGGGATCTCAATGAGCAGTTCTTC. Amino acids: CSVEDPRGGDLNEQFF.

This clonotype was seen many times. This chain uses TRBV4-1 with TRBJ1-2; D remains ambiguous. The CDR3 contains 15 residues. The germline CDR1 and CDR2 sequences are MGHRA and YSYEKL. The ends were cut back, 0 bases at V and 6 bases at J, with 14 bases in the middle. DNA for the CDR3: TGCGCCAGCAGCCAAGAGATTAGGGTCACGGATGGCTACACCTTC. Protein sequence: CASSQEIRVTDGYTF.

This clonotype was seen ten or more times. The chain is built from TRBV5-1 and TRBJ2-3; D is possibly TRBD1 or TRBD2 (6 bases each). V shed 0 bases and J shed 5 bases, with 10 bases lying between them. Germline V lookup: CDR1 SGHRS, CDR2 YFSETQ. The CDR3 is 14 residues long. For the CDR3, the DNA is TGCGCCAGCAGCTTGGACGGAGGGGGAGATACGCAGTATTTT. Protein: CASSLDGGGDTQYF.

This clonotype was counted ten times or more. This sequence joins TRBV20-1 and TRBJ2-2; 9 nucleotides match TRBD1. CDR3 length: 14 residues. Germline CDR1 reads DFQATT; CDR2 reads SNEGSKA (reference sequence). The V gene end was trimmed by 5 bases and the J gene end by 4 bases; junction bases not matched to a gene: 5. The CDR3 DNA is TGCAGTGCTCTACAGGGGGCGGGCACCGGGGAGCTGTTTTTT. Protein sequence: CSALQGAGTGELFF.

This clonotype was detected many times. This rearrangement joins TRBV12-3 or TRBV12-4 to TRBJ2-1; 10 nucleotides align to TRBD1. The V and J ends lost 3 bases and 3 bases, in that order; junction bases with no gene match: 20. The CDR3 has 21 residues. This CDR3 reads CASSLLPNLARTGGNYNEQFF. The CDR3 coding sequence is TGTGCCAGCAGTTTGCTTCCCAACCTGGCCAGGACAGGGGGAAACTACAATGAGCAGTTCTTC.

This clonotype was detected many times. The CDR3 nucleotides are TGTGCCAGCAGTACGGACAGGGGGTACGAGCAGTACTTC. Amino acids: CASSTDRGYEQYF. The rearrangement uses TRBV7-9 and TRBJ2-7; 10 nucleotides align to TRBD1. V lost 6 bases and J lost 4; bases outside the gene matches: 3. This CDR3 region has 13 residues. CDR1 and CDR2 from the germline V gene are SEHNR and FQNEAQ (reference sequence).

This clonotype was counted at least ten times. This chain joins TRBV12-3 or TRBV12-4 and TRBJ2-1, with D unresolved. V was cut by 6 bases and J by 6 bases, with 9 bases left in between. The CDR3 covers 12 residues. CDR3 protein: CASSLGFNEQFF. The DNA of the CDR3 is TGTGCCAGCAGCCTGGGATTCAATGAGCAGTTCTTC.

This clonotype was counted a few times. The chain combines TRBV3-1 with TRBJ2-1, with 11 bases lining up with TRBD2. This CDR3 contains 14 residues. The ends lost 8 bases at V and 7 bases at J; junction bases unmatched: 7. CDR1 LGHDT and CDR2 YNNKEL come from the germline V gene (reference sequence). CDR3 residues: CASSDSGRGNEQFF. CDR3 coding DNA: TGTGCCAGCTCTGATAGCGGGAGGGGTAATGAGCAGTTCTTC.